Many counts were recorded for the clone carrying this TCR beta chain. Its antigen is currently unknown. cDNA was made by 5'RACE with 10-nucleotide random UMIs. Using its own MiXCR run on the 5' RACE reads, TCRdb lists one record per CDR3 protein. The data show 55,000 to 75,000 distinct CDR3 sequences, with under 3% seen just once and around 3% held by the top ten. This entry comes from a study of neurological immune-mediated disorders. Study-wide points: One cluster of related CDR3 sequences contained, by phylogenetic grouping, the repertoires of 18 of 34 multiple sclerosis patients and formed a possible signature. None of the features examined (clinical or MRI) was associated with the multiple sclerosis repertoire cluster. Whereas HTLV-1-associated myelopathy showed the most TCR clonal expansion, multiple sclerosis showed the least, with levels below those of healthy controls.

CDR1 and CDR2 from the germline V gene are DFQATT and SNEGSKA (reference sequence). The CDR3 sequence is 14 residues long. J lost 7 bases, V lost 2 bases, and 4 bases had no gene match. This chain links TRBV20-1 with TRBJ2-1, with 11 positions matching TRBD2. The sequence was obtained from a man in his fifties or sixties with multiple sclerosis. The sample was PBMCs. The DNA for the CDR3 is TGCAGTGCTAGATCTAGCGGGGGGATTAATGAGCAGTTCTTC. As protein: CSARSSGGINEQFF.